Described below is a single T cell receptor beta chain sequence and its context. The record originates from a study of cytomegalovirus exposure and HLA in healthy donors. PCR was performed using 60 Vbeta and 13 Jbeta primers. Profiled with immunoSEQ multiplex PCR; TCRdb holds only in-frame clones, not every one. The sample records approximately 150,000 clones, roughly 79% being singletons. Trimming pared 5 bases from V and 6 bases from J, leaving 13 bases between. Germline assignment: CDR1 MNHEY and CDR2 SVGAGI. This CDR3 has 13 amino acids. The sample consisted of PBMCs. The clonotype was recovered from a woman younger than 45 in good health and CMV-seronegative. The chain joins TRBV6-5 to TRBJ1-1; D call uncertain. Here the CDR3 reads CASSRPGFAEAFF. The CDR3 DNA reads as TGTGCCAGCAGTCGACCGGGGTTCGCTGAAGCTTTCTTT.